This is a list of T cell receptor beta chains from one sample in a study of blood T cell repertoires in COVID-19. The assay was immunoSEQ multiplex PCR, and TCRdb's table has in-frame clones only and misses some. The sample includes tens of thousands of clones, around 83% of them seen just once. The source material was peripheral blood. The receptors stem from a man aged 55 to 70 with active COVID-19. Both conserved end residues are part of each CDR3. D genes are given only for firm matches. Expanded clones are given a class, and other clones once, few, many or no size at all.

cdr3_aa cdr3_nt j_call clone_size v_call d_call
CASSEGETYEQYF TGTGCCAGCAGTGAGGGGGAGACCTACGAGCAGTACTTC TRBJ2-7 . TRBV6-2/TRBV6-3 .
CASSQRQGASEQYF TGCGCCAGCAGCCAACGACAGGGGGCGAGCGAGCAGTACTTC TRBJ2-7 . TRBV4-1 TRBD1
CASSPVPSLQGNTIYF TGTGCCAGCAGCCCCGTTCCGTCTCTCCAGGGAAACACCATATATTTT TRBJ1-3 . TRBV9 .
CASSLERGQGFSPLHF TGCGCCAGCAGCTTGGAGCGGGGACAGGGTTTTTCACCCCTCCACTTT TRBJ1-6 . TRBV5-1 TRBD1
CASSLDVTGTSPLHF TGCGCCAGCAGCTTGGATGTGACGGGAACTTCACCCCTCCACTTT TRBJ1-6 once TRBV5-1 .
CASMGQGNSPLHF TGTGCCAGCATGGGACAGGGAAATTCACCCCTCCACTTT TRBJ1-6 few TRBV12-3/TRBV12-4 TRBD1
CASSFGVSEQYF TGTGCCAGCAGTTTCGGGGTTAGCGAGCAGTACTTC TRBJ2-7 once TRBV28 .
CASSLGLAGGEGEQFF TGCGCCAGCAGCTTGGGACTAGCGGGGGGAGAAGGTGAGCAGTTCTTC TRBJ2-1 . TRBV5-1 TRBD2
CASSVQGDQPQHF TGTGCCAGCAGCGTGCAGGGTGATCAGCCCCAGCATTTT TRBJ1-5 few TRBV7-8 .
CASSVGQISSYEQYF TGTGCCAGCAGCGTGGGGCAGATAAGCTCCTACGAGCAGTACTTC TRBJ2-7 . TRBV9 .
CASSFWDSSYNEQFF TGTGCCAGCAGCTTCTGGGACTCCTCCTACAATGAGCAGTTCTTC TRBJ2-1 . TRBV11-2 .
CASSVGYTSNYGYTF TGTGCCAGCAGCGTAGGGTACACCTCGAACTATGGCTACACCTTC TRBJ1-2 . TRBV9 .
CASSLLGPPTQPQHF TGTGCCAGCAGTTTATTGGGCCCCCCCACACAGCCCCAGCATTTT TRBJ1-5 once TRBV28 .
CATSRSGSETQYF TGTGCCACCAGCCGATCGGGGTCAGAGACCCAGTACTTC TRBJ2-5 . TRBV24-1 .
CASSPGTEYYGYTF TGTGCCAGCAGCCCCGGGACAGAGTACTATGGCTACACCTTC TRBJ1-2 . TRBV7-3 TRBD1
CASSLGEYTGELFF TGTGCCAGCAGCTTAGGGGAGTACACCGGGGAGCTGTTTTTT TRBJ2-2 . TRBV7-2 .
CASSLERVSGYEQYF TGTGCCAGCAGCTTAGAACGGGTTTCTGGTTACGAGCAGTACTTC TRBJ2-7 . TRBV7-6 .
CASSFGTGVNYGYTF TGTGCCAGCAGTTTCGGGACAGGGGTTAACTATGGCTACACCTTC TRBJ1-2 . TRBV5-4 TRBD1
CASSLGGLAGNEQFF TGTGCCAGCAGCTTGGGGGGACTAGCGGGGAATGAGCAGTTCTTC TRBJ2-1 once TRBV5-4 TRBD2
CATSDLDRTFTGELFF TGTGCCACCAGTGATTTGGACAGAACCTTCACCGGGGAGCTGTTTTTT TRBJ2-2 . TRBV24-1 .
CATSDRQGEANNEKLFF TGTGCCACCAGTGATAGACAGGGGGAGGCCAATAATGAAAAACTGTTTTTT TRBJ1-4 once TRBV24-1 TRBD1
CASNQPGRTEQFF TGTGCCAGCAACCAACCGGGGAGAACAGAGCAGTTCTTC TRBJ2-1 . TRBV5-8 .
CASSLSGGRGSTDTQYF TGCGCCAGCAGCCTAAGCGGGGGCAGGGGGAGCACAGATACGCAGTATTTT TRBJ2-3 . TRBV4-3 .
CASSFEVEQYF TGTGCCAGCAGTTTCGAGGTCGAGCAGTACTTC TRBJ2-7 few TRBV12-3/TRBV12-4 .
CASSQGWGADTEAFF TGCGCCAGCAGCCAGGGATGGGGAGCAGACACTGAAGCTTTCTTT TRBJ1-1 . TRBV4-1 .
CASSKGGTSGRHNIQYF TGTGCCAGCAGCAAGGGGGGGACTAGCGGGAGACATAACATTCAGTACTTC TRBJ2-4 . TRBV11-2 TRBD2
CASSSTLVGAVYF TGTGCCAGCAGCTCCACCTTAGTTGGGGCGGTGTATTTT TRBJ2-3 . TRBV7-9 .
CASSLGVIVGSNEQFF TGCGCCAGCAGCTTGGGAGTAATAGTGGGGAGCAATGAGCAGTTCTTC TRBJ2-1 . TRBV5-1 .
CASSVAGYNEQFF TGTGCCAGCAGCGTAGCGGGTTACAATGAGCAGTTCTTC TRBJ2-1 . TRBV9 .
CASSPAGKNTEAFF TGTGCCAGCTCACCGGCGGGCAAGAACACTGAAGCTTTCTTT TRBJ1-1 . TRBV18 .
CSASPGSADTQYF TGCAGTGCTAGTCCCGGGAGTGCAGATACGCAGTATTTT TRBJ2-3 . TRBV20-1 .
CSVEVAAGLLQLNTEAFF TGCAGCGTTGAAGTAGCGGCAGGGCTACTCCAATTGAACACTGAAGCTTTCTTT TRBJ1-1 . TRBV29-1 .
CASSLGLAGTEQFF TGTGCCAGCAGCTTAGGACTAGCGGGAACTGAGCAGTTCTTC TRBJ2-1 . TRBV7-2 TRBD2
CASSQDLGSATNEKLFF TGCGCCAGCAGCCAAGATCTGGGCAGTGCAACTAATGAAAAACTGTTTTTT TRBJ1-4 . TRBV4-3 .
CASSEGAGGPFRETQYF TGTGCCAGCAGCGAGGGGGCGGGAGGGCCTTTTAGGGAGACCCAGTACTTC TRBJ2-5 once TRBV28 TRBD2
CASSSATSATDTQYF TGTGCCAGCAGCTCGGCGACTAGCGCCACAGATACGCAGTATTTT TRBJ2-3 . TRBV7-2 TRBD2
CASSSEGGLNEQFF TGCGCCAGCAGCTCCGAGGGAGGGTTGAATGAGCAGTTCTTC TRBJ2-1 . TRBV5-1 TRBD2
CASSPAAGGNEQYF TGTGCCAGCAGTCCCGCGGCAGGGGGCAACGAGCAGTACTTC TRBJ2-7 . TRBV27 TRBD1
CASSQELRDNEQFF TGTGCCAGCAGCCAAGAGCTCAGGGACAATGAGCAGTTCTTC TRBJ2-1 . TRBV3-1/TRBV3-2 .
CASSLFAGGTYNF . TRBJ2-2 . TRBV28 .
CATGGQGAHEQYF TGTGCCACGGGGGGCCAGGGGGCCCACGAGCAGTACTTC TRBJ2-7 few TRBV28 .
CASREGLAGLGGEQYF TGTGCCAGCAGGGAGGGACTAGCGGGCCTCGGGGGGGAGCAGTATTTT TRBJ2-3 . TRBV2 TRBD2